This passage covers 15 T cell receptor beta chains from one sample sequenced in a study of T cell repertoires in cytomegalovirus infection. From the reads, TCRdb called clonotypes with MiXCR, one entry per CDR3 protein. The data hold 200,000 to 300,000 distinct CDR3 sequences, with around 12% observed a single time. The sequenced material came from PBMCs. These receptors were taken from a human donor in good health (CMV status not recorded). Some clones in this sample may be carry-over from other donors' samples.

This clonotype was found many times. This rearrangement joins TRBV7-2 to TRBJ2-1, with TRBD2 matching 15 bases. The V gene end was trimmed by 5 bases and the J gene end by 8 bases; junction bases not matched to a gene: 4. CDR1 is SGHTA, CDR2 FQGNSA, per germline. CDR3 length: 15 amino acids. The CDR3 region is CASSVGTSGGYEQFF. CDR3 bases: TGTGCCAGCAGCGTCGGGACTAGCGGGGGGTATGAGCAGTTCTTC.

This clonotype has a count of ten or more. The genes are TRBV11-3 and TRBJ1-3, with unresolved D. The V gene lost 1 base and the J gene lost 4 bases, with 8 bases spanning the gap. The CDR3 extends over 14 amino acids. CDR1 SGHNT and CDR2 YENEEA come from the germline V gene. CDR3 sequence reads: CASSLGTGGNTIYF. The DNA of the CDR3 is TGTGCCAGCAGCTTAGGAACGGGCGGAAACACCATATATTTT.

This clonotype appeared a few times. This chain joins TRBV5-1 and TRBJ2-4; D not resolved. In germline, CDR1 is SGHRS, CDR2 YFSETQ. Deletions cut 3 bases from V and 5 bases from J, with 9 bases between. This CDR3 comprises 13 residues. CDR3 nucleotides: TGCGCCAGCAGCTGGACGGTTCAAAACATTCAGTACTTC. Its protein product is CASSWTVQNIQYF.

In its sample, this clonotype was seen many times. The chain links TRBV11-2 to TRBJ1-2, with D possibly matching TRBD1 (5 bases). Germline CDR1 is SGHAT and CDR2 is FQNNGV. This CDR3 spans 13 amino acids. The V end lost 2 bases, the J end lost 13 bases, and 17 bases lay between the germline ends. Here the CDR3 DNA reads TGTGCCAGCAGCTTACTACCAGGGCAGGGTGCCACCTTC. Protein: CASSLLPGQGATF. The full variable domain, its missing parts supplied by reference TRBV11-2 and TRBJ1-2, is EAGVAQSPRYKIIEKRQSVAFWCNPISGHATLYWYQQILGQGPKLLIQFQNNGVVDDSQLPKDRFSAERLKGVDSTLKIQPAKLEDSAVYLCASSLLPGQGATFGSGTRLTVV.

This clonotype was observed at least ten times. The chain links TRBV5-5 to TRBJ2-1; TRBD2 aligns across 7 bases. From germline, CDR1 is SGHKS and CDR2 YYEKEE (reference sequence). The CDR3 totals 13 residues. Trimming at V came to 1 base and at J to 7 bases, leaving 2 bases not matched to a gene. This CDR3 reads CASSLIGGNEQFF. The CDR3 coding sequence is TGTGCCAGCAGCTTGATCGGGGGGAATGAGCAGTTCTTC.

The chain couples TRBV6-6 to TRBJ2-3, with TRBD2 matching 8 bases. Germline CDR1 MNHNY, CDR2 SVGAGI (reference sequence). This CDR3 region has 14 residues. The J segment lost 5 bases and the V segment lost 5 bases, leaving 6 bases of the junction unmatched. CDR3 residues: CASSPSGQRDTQYF. The CDR3 coding sequence is TGTGCCAGCAGTCCTAGCGGGCAGAGAGATACGCAGTATTTT.

This clonotype has at least ten counts. This chain links TRBV29-1 with TRBJ1-2; D remains ambiguous. V dropped 1 base and J dropped 0 bases, with 3 bases sitting between them. CDR3 length equals 12 residues. Looked up from germline, CDR1 is SQVTM and CDR2 is ANQGSEA. DNA of the CDR3: TGCAGCGTTGAAGCTACTAACTATGGCTACACCTTC. Translated: CSVEATNYGYTF.

The genes are TRBV27 and TRBJ1-2, with TRBD1 matching over 7 bases. Germline V gene lookup returns CDR1 MNHEY and CDR2 SMNVEV (reference sequence). V trimming: 4 bases; J trimming: 7 bases; junction bases outside the gene matches: 15. This CDR3 has 16 amino acids. The CDR3 nucleotides are TGTGCCAGCAGTTCACTCCGGGACAGCCACTGGGGTGGCTACACCTTC. It specifies CASSSLRDSHWGGYTF.

The chain has TRBV19 and TRBJ1-1; no clear D. V gave up 8 bases and J gave up 8 bases, with 18 bases separating them. Germline V gives CDR1 LNHDA, CDR2 SQIVND (reference sequence). The CDR3 length is 13 residues. CDR3 in DNA: TGTGCCAGTCAGGACCGCATTGAACTCGAAGCTTTCTTT. Translated: CASQDRIELEAFF.

This rearrangement joins TRBV28 to TRBJ2-1, with TRBD2 identical over 7 bases. CDR1 and CDR2 from the germline V gene are MDHEN and SYDVKM. J was trimmed by 0 bases and V by 6 bases; bases with no gene match: 11. The CDR3 contains 17 residues. In nucleotides, the CDR3 is TGTGCCAGCAGCCGGGGACTGAGCGGGATCTCCTACAATGAGCAGTTCTTC. Protein: CASSRGLSGISYNEQFF.

The rearrangement links TRBV28 to TRBJ1-4, with unresolved D. There are 15 residues in the CDR3. CDR1 and CDR2 (germline): MDHEN, SYDVKM. Between the trimmed V and J ends, which lost 4 bases and 8 bases, there was a span of 17 bases. CDR3 loop: CASSSATKRWEKLFF. The CDR3, as DNA: TGTGCCAGCAGTTCCGCGACAAAACGGTGGGAAAAACTGTTTTTT.

The chain carries TRBV20-1 and TRBJ2-3, with D maybe TRBD2 (6 bases). Germline-derived CDR1 and CDR2 are DFQATT and SNEGSKA (reference sequence). There are 16 residues in the CDR3. V gave up 2 bases and J gave up 0 bases, with 15 bases separating them. CDR3 region: CSARLSRTTSTDTQYF. CDR3 coding DNA: TGCAGTGCTAGACTTTCGCGGACTACTAGCACAGATACGCAGTATTTT.

This clonotype was picked up a small number of times. The chain links TRBV20-1 to TRBJ2-2; either TRBD1 or TRBD2 may fit D (5 bases each). Germline CDR1 and CDR2: DFQATT and SNEGSKA (reference sequence). This CDR3 is 15 amino acids long. Trimming took 0 bases from V and 7 from J, leaving 15 bases between them. CDR3 bases: TGCAGTGCTAGAGATCGGGACCGAACGGGCGGGGAGCTGTTTTTT. Translation: CSARDRDRTGGELFF.

The table lists this clonotype with a few counts. The CDR3 region is CASSPRRTPMNTEAFF. The CDR3 DNA reads TGTGCCAGCAGCCCCCGAAGGACACCTATGAACACTGAAGCTTTCTTT. V usage is TRBV7-9 and J usage is TRBJ1-1; maybe TRBD1 (5 bases). The CDR3 extends over 16 amino acids. V was shortened by 5 bases and J by 0 bases, with 16 bases between the two germline ends. The germline V gene has CDR1 SEHNR and CDR2 FQNEAQ (reference sequence). Complete variable domain (other parts from reference TRBV7-9 and TRBJ1-1): DTGVSQNPRHKITKRGQNVTFRCDPISEHNRLYWYRQTLGQGPEFLTYFQNEAQLEKSRLLSDRFSAERPKGSFSTLEIQRTEQGDSAMYLCASSPRRTPMNTEAFFGQGTRLTVV.

Regarding this clonotype: It is likely a read error, because the conserved phenylalanine at the end of the CDR3 is missing. The chain couples TRBV27 to TRBJ1-1, with D possibly matching TRBD1 (6 bases). The CDR3 runs to 14 residues. Trimming cost V 5 bases and J 1 base, with 11 bases left between them. CDR1 is MNHEY, CDR2 SMNVEV, per germline (reference sequence). CDR3 sequence reads: CASSHRATNTEAFL. The CDR3 region has the DNA TGTGCCAGCAGTCACAGGGCGACGAACACTGAAGCTTTCCTT.